This TCR beta chain was captured in a study of T cells in localized non-small cell lung cancer. Generated by immunoSEQ multiplex PCR, the TCRdb table keeps only in-frame clones and is missing some. The sample contains 50,000 to 75,000 clones, approximately 89% of which appear only once. Whole-study results and caveats: Adjacent lung held a median approximately 57 of the top 100 tumor clones. Elevated blood T cell density was associated with longer overall survival. The study found T cell clonality highest in uninvolved adjacent lung, above tumor. Heterogeneity stays possible, as sequencing covered only one tumor region.

Comments on this clone: The antigen is unknown.

Sample: peripheral blood, taken before any cancer treatment. The TCR comes from a man between 40 and 75 years old with stage I lung adenocarcinoma.

This chain's CDR3 is CSVDDGGVAFF. The CDR3 DNA reads TGCAGCGTTGACGACGGCGGGGTAGCTTTCTTT. The V call is TRBV29-1, the J call TRBJ1-1; D not resolved. Germline CDR1 is SQVTM and CDR2 is ANQGSEA. The CDR3 has 11 residues. Trimming stripped 3 bases from V and 10 bases from J, with 12 bases between.